This T cell receptor beta chain was identified in a study of cytomegalovirus exposure and HLA in healthy donors. Researchers ran the PCR with 60 Vbeta and 13 Jbeta primers. Clones were read by immunoSEQ multiplex PCR, and TCRdb kept only the in-frame ones, dropping some. The data contain some 130,000 clones, over 50% of them seen just once; the ten biggest clones take up over 1.5%. In germline, CDR1 is MNHEY, CDR2 SVGAGI. V was shortened by 5 bases and J by 5 bases, with 16 bases between the two germline ends. The CDR3 is 15 amino acids. The rearrangement links TRBV6-5 to TRBJ2-1; D possibly corresponds to TRBD1 (6 bases). Sequencing was carried out using PBMCs. This receptor was obtained from a human donor in good health. In DNA form, the CDR3 reads TGTGCCAGCAGTCACCACAGGGTTAGAGACAATGAGCAGTTCTTC. Protein product: CASSHHRVRDNEQFF.